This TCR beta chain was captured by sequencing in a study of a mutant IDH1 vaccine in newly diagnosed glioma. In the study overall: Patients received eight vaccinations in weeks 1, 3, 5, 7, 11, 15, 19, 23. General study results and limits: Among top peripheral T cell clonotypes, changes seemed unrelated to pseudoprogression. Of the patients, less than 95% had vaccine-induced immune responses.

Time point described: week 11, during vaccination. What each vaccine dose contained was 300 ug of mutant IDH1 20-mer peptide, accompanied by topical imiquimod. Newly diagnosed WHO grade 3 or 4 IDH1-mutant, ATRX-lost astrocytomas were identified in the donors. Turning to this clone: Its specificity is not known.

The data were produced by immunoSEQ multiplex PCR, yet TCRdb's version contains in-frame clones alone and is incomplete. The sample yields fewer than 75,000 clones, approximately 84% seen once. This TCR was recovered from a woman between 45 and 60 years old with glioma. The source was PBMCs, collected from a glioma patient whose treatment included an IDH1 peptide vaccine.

This chain's CDR3 is CAISGSEIYEQYF. CDR3 in DNA: TGTGCCATCAGTGGGTCTGAGATCTACGAGCAGTACTTC. The chain carries TRBV10-3 and TRBJ2-7, with D uncertain. The V gene's germline CDR1 is ENHRY and CDR2 SYGVKD. Trimming removed 4 bases from V and 3 bases from J, with 10 bases in between. CDR3 size: 13 residues.